Described below is a single T cell receptor beta chain sequence and its context. What it binds is not known. The read finishes 3 residues shy of the CDR3 end, and the germline J gene is used to complete it. This sample is drawn from a study of T cells in women clearing cervical HPV infection. Findings and caveats of the study: Cases carried less TRBV6-7 than controls: approximately 0.1% versus 0.16%.

Method: immunoSEQ multiplex PCR; TCRdb's copy keeps in-frame clones and lacks some. The sample includes about 30,000 clones. The CDR3 covers 14 residues. After removal of 7 bases from V and 7 bases from J, the junction contained 12 bases not matched to a gene. From germline, CDR1 is SGHRS and CDR2 YFSETQ. Sequenced input: blood buffy coat. The receptor's source is a woman between 18 and 69 years old with a cervical HPV16 infection that either progressed to CIN3+ or cleared (not recorded which). The V and J genes are TRBV5-1 and TRBJ2-5; 8 nucleotides align to TRBD2. Here the CDR3 reads CASSVSGAKGTQYF. CDR3 DNA (partial): TGCGCCAGCTCCGTTAGCGGGGCCAAGGGGACC.